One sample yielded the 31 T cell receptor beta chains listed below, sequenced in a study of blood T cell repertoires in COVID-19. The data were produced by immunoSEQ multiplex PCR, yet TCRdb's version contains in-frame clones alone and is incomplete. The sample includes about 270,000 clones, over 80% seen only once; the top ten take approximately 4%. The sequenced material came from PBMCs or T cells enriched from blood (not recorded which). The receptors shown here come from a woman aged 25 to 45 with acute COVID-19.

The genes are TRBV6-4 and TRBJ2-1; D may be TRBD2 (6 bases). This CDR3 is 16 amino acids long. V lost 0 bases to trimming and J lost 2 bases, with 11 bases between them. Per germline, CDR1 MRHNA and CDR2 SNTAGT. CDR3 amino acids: CASSDSARGTYNEQFF. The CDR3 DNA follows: TGTGCCAGCAGTGACTCGGCACGGGGGACCTACAATGAGCAGTTCTTC.

The CDR3 DNA reads TGTGCCAGCAGCTTGGACGGGAGAGGCACAGATACGCAGTATTTT. This gives the protein CASSLDGRGTDTQYF. The chain couples TRBV7-9 to TRBJ2-3; weak D call: TRBD2 (6 bases). V dropped 3 bases and J dropped 1 base, with 11 bases sitting between them. The CDR3 has 15 residues. The V gene's germline CDR1 is SEHNR and CDR2 FQNEAQ (reference sequence).

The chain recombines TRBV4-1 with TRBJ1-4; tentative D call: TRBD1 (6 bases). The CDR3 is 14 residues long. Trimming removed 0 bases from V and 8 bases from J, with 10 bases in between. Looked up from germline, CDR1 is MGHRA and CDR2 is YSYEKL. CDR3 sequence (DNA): TGCGCCAGCAGCCAAGAAACAGGGAACGAAAAACTGTTTTTT. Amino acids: CASSQETGNEKLFF.

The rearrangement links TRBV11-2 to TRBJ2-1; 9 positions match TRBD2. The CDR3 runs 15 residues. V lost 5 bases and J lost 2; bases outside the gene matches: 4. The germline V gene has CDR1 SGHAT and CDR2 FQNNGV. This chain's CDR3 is CASSGVAGAYNEQFF. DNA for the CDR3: TGTGCCAGCAGCGGGGTAGCGGGAGCCTACAATGAGCAGTTCTTC.

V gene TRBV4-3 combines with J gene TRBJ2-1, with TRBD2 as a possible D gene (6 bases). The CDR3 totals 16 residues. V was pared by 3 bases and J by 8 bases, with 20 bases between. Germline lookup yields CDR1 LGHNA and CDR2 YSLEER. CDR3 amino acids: CASSHTREAVLDEQFF. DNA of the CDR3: TGCGCCAGCAGCCATACGAGGGAGGCGGTGTTGGATGAGCAGTTCTTC.

CDR3 loop: CASTDLTSEQFF. CDR3 coding DNA: TGTGCCAGCACCGATCTGACTAGTGAGCAGTTCTTC. The rearrangement links TRBV12-3 or TRBV12-4 to TRBJ2-1; possibly TRBD2 for D (6 bases). V dropped 7 bases and J dropped 9 bases, with 13 bases sitting between them. The CDR3 spans 12 residues.

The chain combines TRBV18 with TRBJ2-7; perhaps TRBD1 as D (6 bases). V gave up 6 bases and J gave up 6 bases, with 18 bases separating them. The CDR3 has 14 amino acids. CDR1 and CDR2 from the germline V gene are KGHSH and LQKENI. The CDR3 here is CASSQGQGPFEQYF. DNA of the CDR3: TGTGCCAGCTCCCAGGGGCAAGGGCCCTTCGAGCAGTACTTC. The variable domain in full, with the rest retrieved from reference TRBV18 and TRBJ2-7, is NAGVMQNPRHLVRRRGQEARLRCSPMKGHSHVYWYRQLPEEGLKFMVYLQKENIIDESGMPKERFSAEFPKEGPSILRIQQVVRGDSAAYFCASSQGQGPFEQYFGPGTRLTVT.

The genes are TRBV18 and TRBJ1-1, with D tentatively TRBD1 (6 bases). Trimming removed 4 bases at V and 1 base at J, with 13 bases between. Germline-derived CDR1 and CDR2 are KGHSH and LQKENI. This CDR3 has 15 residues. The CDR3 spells CASSLGGQGNTEAFF. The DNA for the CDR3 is TGTGCCAGCTCACTCGGGGGGCAGGGGAACACTGAAGCTTTCTTT.

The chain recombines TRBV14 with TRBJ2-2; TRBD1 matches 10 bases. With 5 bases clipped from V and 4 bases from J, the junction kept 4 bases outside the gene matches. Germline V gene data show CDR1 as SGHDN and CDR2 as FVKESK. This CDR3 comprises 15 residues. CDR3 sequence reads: CASSMGQGSTGELFF. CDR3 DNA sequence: TGTGCCAGCAGCATGGGACAGGGGAGCACCGGGGAGCTGTTTTTT.

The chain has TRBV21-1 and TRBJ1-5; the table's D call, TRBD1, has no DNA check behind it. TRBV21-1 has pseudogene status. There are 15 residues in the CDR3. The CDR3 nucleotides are TGTGCCAGCAGTTGGACAGGGGGGCCCCCATGGCCCCAGCATTTT. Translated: CASSWTGGPPWPQHF.

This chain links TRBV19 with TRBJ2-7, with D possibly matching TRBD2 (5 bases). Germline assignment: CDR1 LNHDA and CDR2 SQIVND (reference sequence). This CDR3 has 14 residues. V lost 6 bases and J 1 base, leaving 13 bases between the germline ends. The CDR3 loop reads CASRLGVGSYEQYF. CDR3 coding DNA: TGTGCCAGTAGGTTGGGAGTTGGGTCCTACGAGCAGTACTTC.

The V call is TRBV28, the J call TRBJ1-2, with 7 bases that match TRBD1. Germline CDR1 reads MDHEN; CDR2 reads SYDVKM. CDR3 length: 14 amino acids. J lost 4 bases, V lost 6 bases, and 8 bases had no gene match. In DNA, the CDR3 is TGTGCCAGCAGCGGAGGGGGCGCTGGCTATGGCTACACCTTC. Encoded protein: CASSGGGAGYGYTF.

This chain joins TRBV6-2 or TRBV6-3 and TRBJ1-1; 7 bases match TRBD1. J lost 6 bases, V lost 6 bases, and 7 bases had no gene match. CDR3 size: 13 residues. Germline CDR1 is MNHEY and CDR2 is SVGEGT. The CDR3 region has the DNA TGTGCCAGCAGCCAGGGGGGGGGTCCTGAAGCTTTCTTT. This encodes CASSQGGGPEAFF.

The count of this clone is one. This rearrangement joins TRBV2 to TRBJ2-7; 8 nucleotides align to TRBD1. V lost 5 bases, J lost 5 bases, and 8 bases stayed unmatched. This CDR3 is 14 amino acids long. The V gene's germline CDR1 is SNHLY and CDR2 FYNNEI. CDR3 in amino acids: CASSWAGGFDEQYF. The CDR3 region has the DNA TGTGCCAGCAGTTGGGCAGGGGGCTTCGACGAGCAGTACTTC. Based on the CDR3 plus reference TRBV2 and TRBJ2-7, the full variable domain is EPEVTQTPSHQVTQMGQEVILRCVPISNHLYFYWYRQILGQKVEFLVSFYNNEISEKSEIFDDQFSVERPDGSNFTLKIRSTKLEDSAMYFCASSWAGGFDEQYFGPGTRLTVT.

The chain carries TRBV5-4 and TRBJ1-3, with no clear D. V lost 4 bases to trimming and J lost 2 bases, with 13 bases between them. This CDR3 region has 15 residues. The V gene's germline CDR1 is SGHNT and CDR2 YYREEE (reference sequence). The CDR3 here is CASSPTSGAGNTIYF. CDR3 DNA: TGTGCCAGCAGCCCGACCTCCGGGGCTGGAAACACCATATATTTT.

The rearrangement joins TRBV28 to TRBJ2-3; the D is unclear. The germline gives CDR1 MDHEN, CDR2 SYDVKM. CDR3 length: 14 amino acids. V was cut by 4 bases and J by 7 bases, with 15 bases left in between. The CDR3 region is CASSSGQAINTQYF. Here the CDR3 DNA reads TGTGCCAGCAGTTCCGGCCAGGCGATAAATACGCAGTATTTT.

The CDR3 DNA follows: TGTGCCAGCAGCCACGAGGGGACAGGGAACACTGAAGCTTTCTTT. Encoded protein: CASSHEGTGNTEAFF. The rearrangement uses TRBV3-1 (or the pseudogene TRBV3-2) and TRBJ1-1; 8 bases are shared with TRBD1. CDR3 size: 15 residues. From germline, CDR1 is LGHDT and CDR2 YNNKEL (reference sequence). With 3 bases clipped from V and 1 base from J, the junction kept 4 bases outside the gene matches.

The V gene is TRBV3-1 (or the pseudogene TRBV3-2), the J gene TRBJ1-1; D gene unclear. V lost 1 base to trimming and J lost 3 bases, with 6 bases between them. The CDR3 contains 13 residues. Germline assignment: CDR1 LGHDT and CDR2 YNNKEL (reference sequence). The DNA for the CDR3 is TGTGCCAGCAGCCAAGTTCGAGACACTGAAGCTTTCTTT. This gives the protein CASSQVRDTEAFF.

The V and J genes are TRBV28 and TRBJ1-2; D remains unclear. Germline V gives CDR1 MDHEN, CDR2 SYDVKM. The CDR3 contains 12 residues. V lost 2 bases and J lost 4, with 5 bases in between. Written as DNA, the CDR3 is TGTGCCAGCAGTTTAGGCTCCTATGGCTACACCTTC. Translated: CASSLGSYGYTF.

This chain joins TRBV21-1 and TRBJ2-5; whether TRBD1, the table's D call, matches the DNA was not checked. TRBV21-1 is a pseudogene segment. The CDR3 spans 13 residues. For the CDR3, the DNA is TGTGCCAGCAGCTCGCAGGTTAGGGAGACCCAGTACTTC. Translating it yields CASSSQVRETQYF.

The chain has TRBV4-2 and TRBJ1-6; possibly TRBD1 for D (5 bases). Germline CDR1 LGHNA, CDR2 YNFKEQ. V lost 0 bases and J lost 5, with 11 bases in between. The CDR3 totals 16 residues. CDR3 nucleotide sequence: TGTGCCAGCAGCCAAGAGAACGGGGGAAATAATTCACCCCTCCACTTT. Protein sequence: CASSQENGGNNSPLHF.

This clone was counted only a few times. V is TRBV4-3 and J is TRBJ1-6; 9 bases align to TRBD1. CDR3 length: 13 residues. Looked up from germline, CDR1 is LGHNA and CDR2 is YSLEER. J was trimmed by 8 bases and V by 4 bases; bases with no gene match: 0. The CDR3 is CASSRDRDSPLHF. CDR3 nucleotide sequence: TGCGCCAGCAGCCGGGACAGGGATTCACCCCTCCACTTT.

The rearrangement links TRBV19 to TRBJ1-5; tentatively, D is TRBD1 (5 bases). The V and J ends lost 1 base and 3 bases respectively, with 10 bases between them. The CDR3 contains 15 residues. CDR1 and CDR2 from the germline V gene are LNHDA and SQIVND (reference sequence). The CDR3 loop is CASSIGAGPNQPQHF. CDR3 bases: TGTGCCAGTAGTATAGGTGCGGGGCCCAATCAGCCCCAGCATTTT.

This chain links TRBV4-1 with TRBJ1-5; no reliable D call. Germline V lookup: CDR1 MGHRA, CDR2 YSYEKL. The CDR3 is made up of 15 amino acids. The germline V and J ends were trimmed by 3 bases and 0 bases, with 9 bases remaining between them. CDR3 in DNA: TGCGCCAGCAGCCAGGGAGAGTCTAGCAATCAGCCCCAGCATTTT. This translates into CASSQGESSNQPQHF.

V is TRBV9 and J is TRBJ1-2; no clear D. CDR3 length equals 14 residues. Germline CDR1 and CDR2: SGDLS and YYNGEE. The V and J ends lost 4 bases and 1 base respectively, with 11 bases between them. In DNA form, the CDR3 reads TGTGCCAGCAGCCCCGCGCGGGGTAACTATGGCTACACCTTC. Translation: CASSPARGNYGYTF.

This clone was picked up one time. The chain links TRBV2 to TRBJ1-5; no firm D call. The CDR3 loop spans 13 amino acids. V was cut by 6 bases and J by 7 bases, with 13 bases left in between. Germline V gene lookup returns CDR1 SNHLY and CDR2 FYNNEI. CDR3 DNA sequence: TGTGCCAGCAGAGATGAGGGTTCACAGCCCCAGCATTTT. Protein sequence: CASRDEGSQPQHF.

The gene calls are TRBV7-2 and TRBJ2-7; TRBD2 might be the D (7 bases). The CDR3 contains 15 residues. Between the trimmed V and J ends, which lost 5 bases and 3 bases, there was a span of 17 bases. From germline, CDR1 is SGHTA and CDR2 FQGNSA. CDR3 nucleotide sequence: TGTGCCAGCAGCCCGGACGAGGGGGGGATCTACGAGCAGTACTTC. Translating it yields CASSPDEGGIYEQYF.

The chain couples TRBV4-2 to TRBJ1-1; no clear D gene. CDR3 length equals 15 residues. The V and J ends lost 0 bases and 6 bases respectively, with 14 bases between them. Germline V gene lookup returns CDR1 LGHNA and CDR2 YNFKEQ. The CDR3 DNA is TGTGCCAGCAGCCAAGATTTAAACTCTCCGGCTGAAGCTTTCTTT. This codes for CASSQDLNSPAEAFF.

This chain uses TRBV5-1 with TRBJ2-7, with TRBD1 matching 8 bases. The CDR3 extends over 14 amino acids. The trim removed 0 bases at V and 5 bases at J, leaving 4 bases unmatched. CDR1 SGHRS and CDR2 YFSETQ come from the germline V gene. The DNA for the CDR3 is TGCGCCAGCAGCTTGGGGACAGGGTGGAACGAGCAGTACTTC. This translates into CASSLGTGWNEQYF. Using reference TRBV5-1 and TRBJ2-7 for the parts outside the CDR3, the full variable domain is KAGVTQTPRYLIKTRGQQVTLSCSPISGHRSVSWYQQTPGQGLQFLFEYFSETQRNKGNFPGRFSGRQFSNSRSEMNVSTLELGDSALYLCASSLGTGWNEQYFGPGTRLTVT.

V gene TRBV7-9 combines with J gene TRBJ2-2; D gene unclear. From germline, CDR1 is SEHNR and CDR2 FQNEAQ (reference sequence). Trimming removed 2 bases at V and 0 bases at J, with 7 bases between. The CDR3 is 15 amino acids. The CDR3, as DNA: TGTGCCAGCAGCTTATTACAGACGAACACCGGGGAGCTGTTTTTT. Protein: CASSLLQTNTGELFF.

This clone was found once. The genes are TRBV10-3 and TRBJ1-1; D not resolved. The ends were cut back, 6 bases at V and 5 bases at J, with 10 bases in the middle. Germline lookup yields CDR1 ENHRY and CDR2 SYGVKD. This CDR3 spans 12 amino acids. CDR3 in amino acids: CAIRRAGTEAFF. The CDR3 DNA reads TGTGCCATCAGGCGGGCGGGGACTGAAGCTTTCTTT.